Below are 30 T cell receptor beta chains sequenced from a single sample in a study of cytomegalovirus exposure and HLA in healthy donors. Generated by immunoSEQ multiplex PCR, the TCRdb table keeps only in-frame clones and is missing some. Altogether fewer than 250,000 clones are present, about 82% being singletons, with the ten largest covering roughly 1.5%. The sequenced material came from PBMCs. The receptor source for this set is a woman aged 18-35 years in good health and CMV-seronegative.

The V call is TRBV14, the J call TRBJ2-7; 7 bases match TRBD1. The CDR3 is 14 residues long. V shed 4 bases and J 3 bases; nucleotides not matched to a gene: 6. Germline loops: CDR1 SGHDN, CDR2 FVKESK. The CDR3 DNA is TGTGCCAGCAGCCGCCGGGACAGCGGCTACGAGCAGTACTTC. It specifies CASSRRDSGYEQYF. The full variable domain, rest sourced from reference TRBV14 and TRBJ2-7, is EAGVTQFPSHSVIEKGQTVTLRCDPISGHDNLYWYRRVMGKEIKFLLHFVKESKQDESGMPNNRFLAERTGGTYSTLKVQPAELEDSGVYFCASSRRDSGYEQYFGPGTRLTVT.

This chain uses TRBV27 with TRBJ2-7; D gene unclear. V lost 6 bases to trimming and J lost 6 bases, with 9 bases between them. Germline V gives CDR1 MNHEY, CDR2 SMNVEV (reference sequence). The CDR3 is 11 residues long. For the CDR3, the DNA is TGTGCCAGCAGCCCCCCCCGCGAGCAGTACTTC. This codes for CASSPPREQYF.

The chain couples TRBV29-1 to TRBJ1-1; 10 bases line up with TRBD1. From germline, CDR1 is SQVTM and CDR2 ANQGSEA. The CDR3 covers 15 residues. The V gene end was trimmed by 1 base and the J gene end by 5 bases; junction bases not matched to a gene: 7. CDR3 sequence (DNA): TGCAGCGTTGAAGGAGACAGGGGGCCTATGACTGAAGCTTTCTTT. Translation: CSVEGDRGPMTEAFF.

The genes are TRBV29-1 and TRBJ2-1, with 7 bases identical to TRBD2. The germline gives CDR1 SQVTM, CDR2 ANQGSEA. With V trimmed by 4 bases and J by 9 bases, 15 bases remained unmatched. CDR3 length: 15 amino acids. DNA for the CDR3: TGCAGCGTTGTCCAGGAAAGTAGGCTAGCGGTTGAGCAGTTCTTC. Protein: CSVVQESRLAVEQFF.

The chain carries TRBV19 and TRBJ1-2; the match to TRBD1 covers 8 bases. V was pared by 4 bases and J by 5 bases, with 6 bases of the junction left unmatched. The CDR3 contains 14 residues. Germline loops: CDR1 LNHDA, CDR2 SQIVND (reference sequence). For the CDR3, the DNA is TGTGCCAGTAGTAAGACAGGGGATCAATATGGCTACACCTTC. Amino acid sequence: CASSKTGDQYGYTF. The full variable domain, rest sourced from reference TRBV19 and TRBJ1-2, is DGGITQSPKYLFRKEGQNVTLSCEQNLNHDAMYWYRQDPGQGLRLIYYSQIVNDFQKGDIAEGYSVSREKKESFPLTVTSAQKNPTAFYLCASSKTGDQYGYTFGSGTRLTVV.

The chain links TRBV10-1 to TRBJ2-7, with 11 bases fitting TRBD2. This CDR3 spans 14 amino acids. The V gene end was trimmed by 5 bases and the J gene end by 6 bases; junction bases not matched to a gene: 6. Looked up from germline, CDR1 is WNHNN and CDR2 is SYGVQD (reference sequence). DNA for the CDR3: TGCGCCAGCAGTTTGACTAGCGGGGCGACCGAGCAGTACTTC. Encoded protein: CASSLTSGATEQYF.

In DNA form, the CDR3 reads TGTGCCAGTAGTATAGAGGCGGGGGGGCCTCATGAGCAGTTCTTC. This gives the protein CASSIEAGGPHEQFF. The chain uses TRBV19 and TRBJ2-1, with TRBD2 identical over 9 bases. Trimming removed 0 bases from V and 8 bases from J; junction bases left unmatched: 5. Germline V gives CDR1 LNHDA, CDR2 SQIVND (reference sequence). The CDR3 runs to 15 residues.

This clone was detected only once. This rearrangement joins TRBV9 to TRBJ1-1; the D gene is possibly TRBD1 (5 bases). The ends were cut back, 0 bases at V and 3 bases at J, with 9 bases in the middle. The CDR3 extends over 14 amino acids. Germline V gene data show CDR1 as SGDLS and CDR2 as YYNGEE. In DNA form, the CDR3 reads TGTGCCAGCAGCGTAGAAGGGGCGTACACTGAAGCTTTCTTT. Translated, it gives CASSVEGAYTEAFF.

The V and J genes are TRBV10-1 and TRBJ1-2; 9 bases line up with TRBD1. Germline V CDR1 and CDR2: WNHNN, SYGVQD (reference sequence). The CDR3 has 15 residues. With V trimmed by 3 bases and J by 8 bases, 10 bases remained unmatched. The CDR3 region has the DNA TGCGCCAGCAGTGACGGACAGGGGACCTCTTGGGGCTACACCTTC. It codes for CASSDGQGTSWGYTF.

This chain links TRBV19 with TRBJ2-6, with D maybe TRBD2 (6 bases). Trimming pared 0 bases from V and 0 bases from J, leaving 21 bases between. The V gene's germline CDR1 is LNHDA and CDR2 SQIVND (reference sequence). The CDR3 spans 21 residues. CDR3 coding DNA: TGTGCCAGTAGTATAGAGGGGACTCCAAGGCCTTACCCCTCTGGGGCCAACGTCCTGACTTTC. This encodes CASSIEGTPRPYPSGANVLTF.

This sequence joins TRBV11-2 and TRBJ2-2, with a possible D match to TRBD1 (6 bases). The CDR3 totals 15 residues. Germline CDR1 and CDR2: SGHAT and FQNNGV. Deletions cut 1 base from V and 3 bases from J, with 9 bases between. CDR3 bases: TGTGCCAGCAGCTTAGGACAGGTTTACACCGGGGAGCTGTTTTTT. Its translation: CASSLGQVYTGELFF.

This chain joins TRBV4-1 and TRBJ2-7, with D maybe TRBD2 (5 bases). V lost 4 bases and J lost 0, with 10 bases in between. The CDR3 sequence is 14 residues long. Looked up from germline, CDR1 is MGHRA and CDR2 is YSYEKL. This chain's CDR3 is CASSREQDSYEQYF. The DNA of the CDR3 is TGCGCCAGCAGCCGGGAGCAGGACTCCTACGAGCAGTACTTC.

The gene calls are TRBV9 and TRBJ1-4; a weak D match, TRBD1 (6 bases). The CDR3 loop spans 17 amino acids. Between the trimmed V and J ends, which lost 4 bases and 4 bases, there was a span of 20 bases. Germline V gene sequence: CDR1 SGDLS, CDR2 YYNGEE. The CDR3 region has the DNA TGTGCCAGCAGCACCGGGGTGGTGGGGGCGCTTAATGAAAAACTGTTTTTT. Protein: CASSTGVVGALNEKLFF.

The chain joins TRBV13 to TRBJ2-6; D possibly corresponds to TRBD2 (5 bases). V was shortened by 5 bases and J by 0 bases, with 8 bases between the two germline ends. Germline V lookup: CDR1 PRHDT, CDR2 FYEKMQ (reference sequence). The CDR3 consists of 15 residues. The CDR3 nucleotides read TGTGCCAGCAGCCCCGAGGGCTCTGGGGCCAACGTCCTGACTTTC. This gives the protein CASSPEGSGANVLTF.

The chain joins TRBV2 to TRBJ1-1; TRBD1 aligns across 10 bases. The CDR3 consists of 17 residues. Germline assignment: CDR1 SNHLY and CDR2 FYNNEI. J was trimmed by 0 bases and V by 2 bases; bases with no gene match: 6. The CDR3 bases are TGTGCCAGCAGTGAAAAGGGACAGGGGAAGTTGAACACTGAAGCTTTCTTT. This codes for CASSEKGQGKLNTEAFF.

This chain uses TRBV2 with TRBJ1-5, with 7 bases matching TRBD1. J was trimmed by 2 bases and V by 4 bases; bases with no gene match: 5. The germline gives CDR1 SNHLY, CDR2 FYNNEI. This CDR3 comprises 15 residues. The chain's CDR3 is CASSGRGLGNQPQHF. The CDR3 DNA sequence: TGTGCCAGCAGTGGTAGGGGGCTTGGCAATCAGCCCCAGCATTTT.

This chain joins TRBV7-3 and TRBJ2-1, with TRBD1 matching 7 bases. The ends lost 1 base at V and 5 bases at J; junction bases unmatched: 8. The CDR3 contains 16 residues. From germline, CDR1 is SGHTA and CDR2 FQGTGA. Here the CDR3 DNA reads TGTGCCAGCAGCTTAAGTACGACAGGGTGGAACAATGAGCAGTTCTTC. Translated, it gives CASSLSTTGWNNEQFF.

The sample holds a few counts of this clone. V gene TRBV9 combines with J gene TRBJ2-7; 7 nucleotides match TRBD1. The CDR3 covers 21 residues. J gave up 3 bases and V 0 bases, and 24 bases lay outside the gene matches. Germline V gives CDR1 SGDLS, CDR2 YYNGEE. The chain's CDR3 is CASSVGPYRPVTGQSYYEQYF. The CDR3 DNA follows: TGTGCCAGCAGCGTAGGACCCTACCGACCCGTGACGGGACAGTCCTACTACGAGCAGTACTTC.

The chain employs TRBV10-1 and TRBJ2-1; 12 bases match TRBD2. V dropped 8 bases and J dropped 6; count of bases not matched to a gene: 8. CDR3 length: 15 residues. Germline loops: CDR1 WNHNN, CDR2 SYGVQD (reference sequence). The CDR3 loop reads CASSLSSGGANEQFF. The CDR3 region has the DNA TGCGCCAGCTCCTTATCTAGCGGGGGGGCCAATGAGCAGTTCTTC.

Written as DNA, the CDR3 is TGTGCCAGCAGCCTCACTTCCTACGAGCAGTACTTC. It codes for CASSLTSYEQYF. This chain joins TRBV5-8 and TRBJ2-7, with unresolved D. Germline CDR1 reads SGHTS; CDR2 reads YDEGEE. This CDR3 is built from 12 residues. Trimming pared 4 bases from V and 1 base from J, leaving 6 bases between.

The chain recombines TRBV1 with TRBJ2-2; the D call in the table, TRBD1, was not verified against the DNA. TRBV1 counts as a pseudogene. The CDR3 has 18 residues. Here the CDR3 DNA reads TGCACCAGCAGCCAAGAGGGCAGGTGTGGGTACCAAACCGGGGAGCTGTTTTTT. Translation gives CTSSQEGRCGYQTGELFF.

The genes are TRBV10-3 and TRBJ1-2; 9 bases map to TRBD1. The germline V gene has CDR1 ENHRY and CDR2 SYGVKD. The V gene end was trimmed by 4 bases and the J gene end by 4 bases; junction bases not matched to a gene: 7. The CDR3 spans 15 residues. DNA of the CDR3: TGTGCCATCAGTGCAGAACAGGGGGCAGTCTATGGCTACACCTTC. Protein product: CAISAEQGAVYGYTF.

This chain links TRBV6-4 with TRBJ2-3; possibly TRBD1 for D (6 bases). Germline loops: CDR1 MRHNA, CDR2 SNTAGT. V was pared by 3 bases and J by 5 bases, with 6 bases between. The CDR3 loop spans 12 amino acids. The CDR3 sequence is CASSEQGDTQYF. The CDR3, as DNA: TGTGCCAGCAGTGAACAGGGAGATACGCAGTATTTT.

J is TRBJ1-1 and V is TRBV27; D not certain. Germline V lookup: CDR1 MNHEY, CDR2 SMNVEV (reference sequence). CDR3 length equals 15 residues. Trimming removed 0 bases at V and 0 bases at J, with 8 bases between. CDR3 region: CASSLSLMMNTEAFF. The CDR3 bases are TGTGCCAGCAGTTTATCGCTAATGATGAACACTGAAGCTTTCTTT.

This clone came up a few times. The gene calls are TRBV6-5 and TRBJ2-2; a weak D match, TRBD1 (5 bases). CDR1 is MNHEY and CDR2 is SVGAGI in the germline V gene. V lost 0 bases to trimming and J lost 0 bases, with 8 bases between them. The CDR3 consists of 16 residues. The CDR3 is CASSYSMGPNTGELFF. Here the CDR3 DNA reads TGTGCCAGCAGTTACTCCATGGGGCCGAACACCGGGGAGCTGTTTTTT.

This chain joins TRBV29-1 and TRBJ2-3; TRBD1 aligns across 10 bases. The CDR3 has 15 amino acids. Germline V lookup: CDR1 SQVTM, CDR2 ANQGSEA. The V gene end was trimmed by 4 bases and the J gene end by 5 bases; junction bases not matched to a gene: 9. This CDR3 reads CSVGDRGTSGDTQYF. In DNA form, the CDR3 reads TGCAGCGTTGGGGACAGGGGCACCTCAGGAGATACGCAGTATTTT.

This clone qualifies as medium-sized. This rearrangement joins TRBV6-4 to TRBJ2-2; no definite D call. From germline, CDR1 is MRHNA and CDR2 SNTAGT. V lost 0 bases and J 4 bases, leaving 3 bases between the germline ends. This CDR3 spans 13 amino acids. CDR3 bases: TGTGCCAGCAGTGACTCTAGCACCGGGGAGCTGTTTTTT. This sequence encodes CASSDSSTGELFF.

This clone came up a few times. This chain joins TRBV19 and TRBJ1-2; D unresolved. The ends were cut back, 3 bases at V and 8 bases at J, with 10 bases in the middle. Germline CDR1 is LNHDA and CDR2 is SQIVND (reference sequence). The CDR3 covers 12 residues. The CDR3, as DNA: TGTGCCAGTAGTATTCGGCGGAGGGGCTACACCTTC. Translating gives CASSIRRRGYTF.

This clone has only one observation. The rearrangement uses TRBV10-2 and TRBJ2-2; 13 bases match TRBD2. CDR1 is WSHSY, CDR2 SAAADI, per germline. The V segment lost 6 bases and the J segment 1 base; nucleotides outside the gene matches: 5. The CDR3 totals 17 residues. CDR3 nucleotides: TGCGCCAGCAGGGGGGGACTAGCGGGAATGAACACCGGGGAGCTGTTTTTT. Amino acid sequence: CASRGGLAGMNTGELFF.

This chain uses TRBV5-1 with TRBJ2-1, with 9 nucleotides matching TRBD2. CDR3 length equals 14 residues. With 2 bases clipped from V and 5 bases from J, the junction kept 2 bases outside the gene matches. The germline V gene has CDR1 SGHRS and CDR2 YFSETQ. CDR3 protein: CASSFGGRDNEQFF. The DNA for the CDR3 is TGCGCCAGCAGCTTTGGCGGGAGGGACAATGAGCAGTTCTTC.